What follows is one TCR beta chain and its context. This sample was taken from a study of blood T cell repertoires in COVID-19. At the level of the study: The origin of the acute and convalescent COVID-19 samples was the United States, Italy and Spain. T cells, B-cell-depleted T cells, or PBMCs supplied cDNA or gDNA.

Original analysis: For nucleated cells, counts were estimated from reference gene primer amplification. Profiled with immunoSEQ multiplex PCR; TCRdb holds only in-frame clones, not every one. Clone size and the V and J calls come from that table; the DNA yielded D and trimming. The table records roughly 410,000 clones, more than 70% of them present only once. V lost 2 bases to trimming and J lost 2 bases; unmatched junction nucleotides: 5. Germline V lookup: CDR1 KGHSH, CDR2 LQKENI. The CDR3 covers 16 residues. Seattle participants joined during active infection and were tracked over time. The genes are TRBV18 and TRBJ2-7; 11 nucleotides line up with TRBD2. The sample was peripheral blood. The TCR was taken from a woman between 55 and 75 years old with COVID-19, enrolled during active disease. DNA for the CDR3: TGTGCCAGCTCACCAGCTAGCGGGGGGCTAACCTACGAGCAGTACTTC. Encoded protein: CASSPASGGLTYEQYF. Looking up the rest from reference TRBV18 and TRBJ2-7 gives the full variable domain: NAGVMQNPRHLVRRRGQEARLRCSPMKGHSHVYWYRQLPEEGLKFMVYLQKENIIDESGMPKERFSAEFPKEGPSILRIQQVVRGDSAAYFCASSPASGGLTYEQYFGPGTRLTVT.